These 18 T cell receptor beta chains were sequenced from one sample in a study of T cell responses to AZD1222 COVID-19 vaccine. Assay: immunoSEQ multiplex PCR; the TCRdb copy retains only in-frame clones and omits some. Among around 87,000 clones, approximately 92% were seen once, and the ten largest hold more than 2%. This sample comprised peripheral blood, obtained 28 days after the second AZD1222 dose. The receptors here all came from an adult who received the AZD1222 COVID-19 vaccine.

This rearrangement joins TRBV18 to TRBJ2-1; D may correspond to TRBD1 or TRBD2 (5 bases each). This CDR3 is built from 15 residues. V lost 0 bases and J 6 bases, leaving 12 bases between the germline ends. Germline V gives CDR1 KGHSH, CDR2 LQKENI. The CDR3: CASSPPLGAFNEQFF. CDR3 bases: TGTGCCAGCTCACCACCCCTCGGGGCGTTCAATGAGCAGTTCTTC.

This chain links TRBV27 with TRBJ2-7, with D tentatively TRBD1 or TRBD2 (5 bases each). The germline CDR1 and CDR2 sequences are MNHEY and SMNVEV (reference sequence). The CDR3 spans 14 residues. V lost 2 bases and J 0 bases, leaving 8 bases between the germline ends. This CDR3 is CASSLLGTSYEQYF. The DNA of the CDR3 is TGTGCCAGCAGTTTACTAGGGACCTCCTACGAGCAGTACTTC.

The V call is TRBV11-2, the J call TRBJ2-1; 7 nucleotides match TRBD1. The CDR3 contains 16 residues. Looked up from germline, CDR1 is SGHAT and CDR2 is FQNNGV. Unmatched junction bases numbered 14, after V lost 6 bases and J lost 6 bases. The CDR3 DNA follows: TGTGCCAGCAGACCGTACCGGGACAGCCTTGCCAATGAGCAGTTCTTC. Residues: CASRPYRDSLANEQFF.

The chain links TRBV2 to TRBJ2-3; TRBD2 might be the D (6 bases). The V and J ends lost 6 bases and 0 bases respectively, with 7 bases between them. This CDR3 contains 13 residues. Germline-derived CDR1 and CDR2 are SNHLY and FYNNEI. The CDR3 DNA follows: TGTGCCAGCAGGGAGGGGAGCACAGATACGCAGTATTTT. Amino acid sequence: CASREGSTDTQYF.

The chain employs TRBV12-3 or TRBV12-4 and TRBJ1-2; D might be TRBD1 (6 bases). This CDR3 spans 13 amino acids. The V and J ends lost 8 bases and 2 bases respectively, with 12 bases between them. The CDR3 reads CASSKGENYGYTF. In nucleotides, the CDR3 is TGTGCCAGCTCGAAGGGGGAGAACTATGGCTACACCTTC.

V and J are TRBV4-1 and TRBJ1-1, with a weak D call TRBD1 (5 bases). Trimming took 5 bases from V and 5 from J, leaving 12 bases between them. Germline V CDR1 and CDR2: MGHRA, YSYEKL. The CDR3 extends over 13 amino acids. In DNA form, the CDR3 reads TGCGCCAGCAGCATGCAGGGCCTAACTGAAGCTTTCTTT. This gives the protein CASSMQGLTEAFF.

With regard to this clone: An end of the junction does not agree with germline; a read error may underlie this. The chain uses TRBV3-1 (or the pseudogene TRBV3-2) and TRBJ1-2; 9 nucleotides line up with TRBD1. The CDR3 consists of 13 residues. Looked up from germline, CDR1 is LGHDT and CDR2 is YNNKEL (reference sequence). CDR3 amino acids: CASSQMDRGLSAF. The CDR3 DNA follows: TGTGCCAGCAGCCAAATGGACAGGGGACTAAGCGCCTTC.

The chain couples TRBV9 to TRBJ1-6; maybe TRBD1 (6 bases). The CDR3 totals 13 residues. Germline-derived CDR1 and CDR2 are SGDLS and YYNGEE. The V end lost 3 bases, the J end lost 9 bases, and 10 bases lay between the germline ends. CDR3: CASSAGGSSPLHF. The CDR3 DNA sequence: TGTGCCAGCAGCGCGGGGGGCTCTTCACCCCTCCACTTT.

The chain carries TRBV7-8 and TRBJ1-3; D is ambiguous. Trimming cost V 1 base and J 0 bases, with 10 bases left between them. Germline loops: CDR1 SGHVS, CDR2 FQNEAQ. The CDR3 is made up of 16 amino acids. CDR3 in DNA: TGTGCCAGCAGCTTAGTTCTACGGGTCTCTGGAAACACCATATATTTT. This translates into CASSLVLRVSGNTIYF.

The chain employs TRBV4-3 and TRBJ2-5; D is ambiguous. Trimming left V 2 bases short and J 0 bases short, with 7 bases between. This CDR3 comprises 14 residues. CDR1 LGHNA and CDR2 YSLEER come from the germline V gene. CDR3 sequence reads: CASSQSRNQETQYF. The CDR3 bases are TGCGCCAGCAGCCAATCGAGGAACCAAGAGACCCAGTACTTC.

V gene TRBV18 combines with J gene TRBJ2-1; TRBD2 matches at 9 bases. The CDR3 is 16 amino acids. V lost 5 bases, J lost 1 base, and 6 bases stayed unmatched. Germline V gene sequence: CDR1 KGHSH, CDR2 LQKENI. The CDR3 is CASSYQAGGSYNEQFF. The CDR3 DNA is TGTGCCAGCTCATACCAAGCGGGAGGATCCTACAATGAGCAGTTCTTC.

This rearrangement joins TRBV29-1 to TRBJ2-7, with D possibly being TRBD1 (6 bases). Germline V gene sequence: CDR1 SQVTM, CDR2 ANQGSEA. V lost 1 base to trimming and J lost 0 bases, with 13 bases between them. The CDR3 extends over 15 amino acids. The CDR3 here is CSVEVTQGYSYEQYF. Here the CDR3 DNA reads TGCAGCGTTGAAGTCACACAGGGTTACTCCTACGAGCAGTACTTC.

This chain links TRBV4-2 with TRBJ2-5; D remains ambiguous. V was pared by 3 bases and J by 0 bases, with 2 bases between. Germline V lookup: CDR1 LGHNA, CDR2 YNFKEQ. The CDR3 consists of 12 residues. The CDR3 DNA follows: TGTGCCAGCAGCCAGAACCAAGAGACCCAGTACTTC. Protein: CASSQNQETQYF.

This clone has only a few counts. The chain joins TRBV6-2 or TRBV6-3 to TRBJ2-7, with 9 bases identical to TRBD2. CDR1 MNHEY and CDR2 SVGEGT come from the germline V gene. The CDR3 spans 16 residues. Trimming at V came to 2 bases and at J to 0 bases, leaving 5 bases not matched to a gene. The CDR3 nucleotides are TGTGCCAGCAGTTACGGTGGCGGGGGGGCCTCCTACGAGCAGTACTTC. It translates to CASSYGGGGASYEQYF.

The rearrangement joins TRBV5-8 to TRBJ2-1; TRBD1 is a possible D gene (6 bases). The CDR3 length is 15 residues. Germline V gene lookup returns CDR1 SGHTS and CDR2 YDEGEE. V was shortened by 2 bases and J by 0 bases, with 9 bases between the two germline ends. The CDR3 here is CASSLQGRSYNEQFF. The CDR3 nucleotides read TGTGCCAGCAGCTTACAGGGCCGCTCCTACAATGAGCAGTTCTTC.

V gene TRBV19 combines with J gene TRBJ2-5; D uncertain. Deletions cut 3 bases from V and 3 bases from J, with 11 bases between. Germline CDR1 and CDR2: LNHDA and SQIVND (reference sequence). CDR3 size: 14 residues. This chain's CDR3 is CASSIVALEETQYF. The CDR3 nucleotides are TGTGCCAGTAGTATCGTCGCGCTCGAAGAGACCCAGTACTTC.

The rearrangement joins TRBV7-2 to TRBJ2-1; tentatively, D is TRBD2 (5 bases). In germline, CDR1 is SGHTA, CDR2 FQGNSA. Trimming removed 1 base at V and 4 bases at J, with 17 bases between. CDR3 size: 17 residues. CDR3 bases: TGTGCCAGCAGCTTAGGACGGGGAGTAAATTTGTACAATGAGCAGTTCTTC. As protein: CASSLGRGVNLYNEQFF.

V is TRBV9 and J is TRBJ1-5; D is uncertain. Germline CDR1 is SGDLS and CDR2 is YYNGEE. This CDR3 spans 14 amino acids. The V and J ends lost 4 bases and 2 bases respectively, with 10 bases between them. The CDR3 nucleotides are TGTGCCAGCAGCCCTGGGATTGGCAATCAGCCCCAGCATTTT. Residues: CASSPGIGNQPQHF.